The 6 T cell receptor beta chains in this list originate from one sample, sequenced in a study of regulatory T cells in long-lasting Graves disease. Time point in this sample: persistent/refractory GD, antithyroid drugs over 5 years with positive TRAb. There was RNA extracted from PBMCs, and the TCR library was made from it. According to the study, TCR beta libraries were built with iRepertoire HTBI primers and CDR3-region Arm-PCR. TCRdb analysed the multiplex PCR reads with MiXCR anew, one entry per CDR3 protein. The repertoire holds approximately 400,000 distinct CDR3 sequences, with 20% to 25% as singletons. Sequenced material: peripheral blood mononuclear cells (PBMCs), taken when the disease was refractory, from a patient treated with antithyroid drugs. All receptors derive from a female donor with Graves disease.

In this sample, this clonotype turned up many times. A read error may account for a junction end that differs from germline. The chain links TRBV6-5 to TRBJ1-1; TRBD1 might be the D (5 bases). This CDR3 is 13 amino acids long. CDR1 is MNHEY and CDR2 is SVGAGI in the germline V gene. As DNA, the CDR3 is TGTGCCAGCAGATACTCGGGGACGATTGAAGCTTTCTTT. Residues: CASRYSGTIEAFF.

Ten or more counts support this clonotype. The CDR3 loop is CASSRGYYEQYF. The CDR3 DNA follows: TGTGCCAGCAGTCGCGGATACTACGAGCAGTACTTC. This rearrangement joins TRBV28 to TRBJ2-7; D is uncertain. Trimming shortened V by 5 bases and J by 3 bases, and 8 bases separated the two germline ends. Germline V CDR1 and CDR2: MDHEN, SYDVKM. The CDR3 contains 12 residues.

This clonotype has a count of ten or more. V is TRBV11-2 and J is TRBJ1-2; D is undetermined. Germline values: CDR1 SGHAT, CDR2 FQNNGV. Trimming removed 5 bases at V and 2 bases at J, with 9 bases between. The CDR3 is 13 amino acids. The CDR3 sequence is CASSHLENYGYTF. CDR3 DNA sequence: TGTGCCAGCAGCCACTTAGAGAACTATGGCTACACCTTC.

This clonotype was found a few times. The gene calls are TRBV20-1 and TRBJ2-2; the D gene is possibly TRBD1 (6 bases). V lost 6 bases and J 0 bases, leaving 14 bases between the germline ends. This CDR3 comprises 15 residues. Per germline, CDR1 DFQATT and CDR2 SNEGSKA (reference sequence). This CDR3 reads CSANPDRTNTGELFF. The CDR3 nucleotides are TGCAGTGCGAACCCGGACAGAACGAACACCGGGGAGCTGTTTTTT.

The rearrangement links TRBV5-1 to TRBJ2-7; 7 bases align to TRBD2. V gave up 0 bases and J gave up 2 bases; unmatched junction bases: 8. Germline loops: CDR1 SGHRS, CDR2 YFSETQ. The CDR3 extends over 16 amino acids. CDR3 coding DNA: TGCGCCAGCAGCTTGGTAGACCTAGCGGAGACCTACGAGCAGTACTTC. As protein: CASSLVDLAETYEQYF.

The rearrangement joins TRBV4-1 to TRBJ1-1; 8 bases match TRBD1. V trimming: 2 bases; J trimming: 11 bases; junction bases outside the gene matches: 10. CDR1 is MGHRA, CDR2 YSYEKL, per germline. This CDR3 has 14 residues. The CDR3 DNA reads as TGCGCCAGCAGCCAACAGAGGAACAGGGGGGTGGCTTTCTTT. Translation gives CASSQQRNRGVAFF.